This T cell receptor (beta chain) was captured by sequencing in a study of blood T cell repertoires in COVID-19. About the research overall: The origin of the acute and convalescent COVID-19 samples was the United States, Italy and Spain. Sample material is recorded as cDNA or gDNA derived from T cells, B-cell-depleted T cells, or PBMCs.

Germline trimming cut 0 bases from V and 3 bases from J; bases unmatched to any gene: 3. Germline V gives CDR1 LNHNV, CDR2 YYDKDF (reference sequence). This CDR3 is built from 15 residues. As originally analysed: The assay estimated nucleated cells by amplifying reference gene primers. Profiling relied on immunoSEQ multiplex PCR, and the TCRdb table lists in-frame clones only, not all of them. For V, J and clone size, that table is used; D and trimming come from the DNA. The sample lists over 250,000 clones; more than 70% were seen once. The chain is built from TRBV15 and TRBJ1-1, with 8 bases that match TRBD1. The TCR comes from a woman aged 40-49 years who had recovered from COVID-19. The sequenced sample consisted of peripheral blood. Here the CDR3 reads CATSRDAQGDTEAFF. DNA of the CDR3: TGTGCCACCAGCAGAGATGCACAGGGGGACACTGAAGCTTTCTTT.